A single T cell receptor beta chain is shown here with its context. Antigen specificity is unknown. This specimen belongs to a study of vaccination and CD4 T cells after COVID-19. The length of the CDR3 is 15 residues. Germline V gene data show CDR1 as ENHRY and CDR2 as SYGVKD. Between the trimmed V and J ends, which lost 0 bases and 2 bases, there was a span of 11 bases. The time point was: late sampling 161 to 241 days after vaccination in a few convalescent patients. Treatment reported: approximately nine-day PBMC culture with coronavirus spike peptide pools or control peptides (ViraFEST assay). Oncomine TCR Beta short-read sequencing was applied to DNA from cultured CD4+ T cells. TCRdb ran MiXCR on the PCR reads and lists one entry per CDR3 protein. The data show fewer than 25,000 distinct CDR3 sequences, around two fifths seen once.

The source was CD4+ T cells from blood, cultured in vitro, collected about 7 months after SARS-CoV-2 vaccination. The chain uses TRBV10-3 and TRBJ2-7; the D gene is possibly TRBD2 (5 bases). This clonotype originated in a human donor who had recovered from COVID-19. The CDR3 DNA reads as TGTGCCATCAGTGAGTCATCGCCTAGCCCCTACGAGCAGTACTTC. Translated, it gives CAISESSPSPYEQYF.